Described below is a single T cell receptor (beta chain) sequence and its context. The repertoire was sequenced with immunoSEQ multiplex PCR; TCRdb's copy has only in-frame clones and lacks some. The profile shows 200,000 to 250,000 clones, over 65% of them singletons. These data are taken from a study of cytomegalovirus exposure and HLA in healthy donors. The source material was PBMCs. The sequence derives from a woman between 18 and 29 years old in good health and CMV-seronegative.

The CDR3 is CAWSDMGTPLHF. As DNA, the CDR3 is TGTGCCTGGAGCGATATGGGTACACCCCTCCACTTT. The chain uses TRBV30 and TRBJ1-6; D is uncertain. Looked up from germline, CDR1 is GTSNPN and CDR2 is SVGIG (reference sequence). CDR3 size: 12 residues. The V gene lost 3 bases and the J gene lost 11 bases, with 11 bases spanning the gap.